The T cell receptor (beta chain) under discussion was sequenced for a study of blood T cell repertoires in COVID-19. Study overall: Whether acute or convalescent, the COVID-19 samples came from the United States, Italy and Spain. Sources were T cells, B-cell-depleted T cells, or PBMCs; the material itself was cDNA or gDNA.

Per the study methods: Reference gene primer amplification gave estimated nucleated cell counts. The table came from immunoSEQ multiplex PCR; TCRdb's copy has only in-frame clones and leaves some out. D and trimming were read from the DNA, whereas the V and J calls and clone size are those reported in that table. Of around 350,000 clones detected, around 84% appear once; the ten largest clones hold 3%. The CDR3 runs to 16 residues. Germline CDR1 and CDR2: MGHRA and YSYEKL. The V gene end was trimmed by 3 bases and the J gene end by 7 bases; junction bases not matched to a gene: 10. The receptor was derived from a human donor in a cohort sampled during active COVID-19. The chain links TRBV4-1 to TRBJ1-4; 8 bases are shared with TRBD1. The sequenced sample consisted of peripheral blood. CDR3 amino acids: CASSQNARTGSEKLFF. The DNA for the CDR3 is TGCGCCAGCAGCCAGAATGCTAGGACAGGGAGTGAAAAACTGTTTTTT.